The 7 T cell receptor beta chains given below trace back to one sample, sequenced in a study of human T cells and chemical hapten exposure. TCRdb used MiXCR to reprocess the RACE reads, holding one entry per CDR3 protein. The sample contains 250,000 or so distinct CDR3 sequences, 7.7% of which appear only once. Time point: pre-sensitization, week 0. Treatment given: therapeutic diphenylcyclopropenone sensitization with weekly scalp DPC. The sequences come from whole blood, collected in connection with sensitization to the hapten diphenylcyclopropenone (DPC). These receptors were taken from a man aged 18-30 years with alopecia areata. Some clones in this sample may be carry-over from other donors' samples.

This clonotype was recorded at least ten times. The chain joins TRBV4-3 to TRBJ2-7, with D possibly matching TRBD2 (6 bases). CDR3 length: 14 residues. Between the trimmed V and J ends, which lost 4 bases and 4 bases, there was a span of 14 bases. Germline CDR1 and CDR2: LGHNA and YSLEER. This chain's CDR3 is CASSPGTSGYEQYF. The CDR3 DNA follows: TGCGCCAGCAGCCCCGGGACTTCGGGGTACGAGCAGTACTTC.

The V gene is TRBV14, the J gene TRBJ2-1, with 10 bases identical to TRBD2. CDR3 size: 16 residues. The germline CDR1 and CDR2 sequences are SGHDN and FVKESK. Trimming removed 1 base from V and 2 bases from J; junction bases left unmatched: 2. The CDR3 DNA reads TGTGCCAGCAGCCAAGCTAGCGGGGGTACCTACAATGAGCAGTTCTTC. It translates to CASSQASGGTYNEQFF.

This clonotype was detected many times. This chain uses TRBV20-1 with TRBJ2-1; 11 bases map to TRBD2. CDR1 is DFQATT and CDR2 is SNEGSKA in the germline V gene (reference sequence). The V gene end was trimmed by 2 bases and the J gene end by 5 bases; junction bases not matched to a gene: 8. The CDR3 runs to 16 residues. Written as DNA, the CDR3 is TGCAGTGCTAGAACCCGGACTAGCGGGTCCCACAATGAGCAGTTCTTC. Translating gives CSARTRTSGSHNEQFF.

The chain carries TRBV9 and TRBJ1-1; a possible D gene is TRBD1 (6 bases). V lost 1 base, J lost 7 bases, and 17 bases lay in between. From germline, CDR1 is SGDLS and CDR2 YYNGEE. The CDR3 is made up of 15 amino acids. CDR3 region: CASSVLPGGASEAFF. The CDR3 bases are TGTGCCAGCAGCGTATTGCCCGGGGGCGCGAGTGAAGCTTTCTTT.

At least ten counts were recorded for this clonotype. V is TRBV7-2 and J is TRBJ2-3; D remains unclear. Trimming pared 3 bases from V and 2 bases from J, leaving 3 bases between. Germline V lookup: CDR1 SGHTA, CDR2 FQGNSA. The CDR3 runs 12 residues. The CDR3 loop reads CASSFYTDTQYF. The DNA for the CDR3 is TGTGCCAGCAGCTTCTACACAGATACGCAGTATTTT.

This clonotype was found a few times. The chain has TRBV12-3 or TRBV12-4 and TRBJ2-7; the match to TRBD2 covers 7 bases. The junction had 10 bases not matched to a gene; V was cut back by 5 bases and J by 3 bases. The CDR3 is 15 residues long. This CDR3 is CASSEPPGGGYEQYF. The DNA of the CDR3 is TGTGCCAGCAGTGAGCCCCCGGGCGGGGGCTACGAGCAGTACTTC.

This clonotype has just a few counts. The J gene is TRBJ2-7, the V gene TRBV6-6; no reliable D call. V lost 5 bases to trimming and J lost 2 bases, with 10 bases between them. The germline CDR1 and CDR2 sequences are MNHNY and SVGAGI (reference sequence). The CDR3 is made up of 13 amino acids. DNA for the CDR3: TGTGCCAGCAGTCAGCACCGGACCTACGAGCAGTACGTC. Its translation is CASSQHRTYEQYV.